This TCR beta chain is drawn from a study of blood T cell repertoires in COVID-19. TCRdb's table, derived via immunoSEQ multiplex PCR, lists solely in-frame clones and lacks some. The sample shows approximately 200,000 clones, roughly 82% of them seen only once. The material sequenced was PBMCs or T cells enriched from blood (not recorded which). This TCR was recovered from a man aged 40-49 years who had recovered from COVID-19.

The CDR3 reads CASSTRGSGGNQPQHF. In nucleotides, the CDR3 is TGTGCCAGTAGTACGAGGGGGTCAGGTGGGAATCAGCCCCAGCATTTT. This rearrangement joins TRBV19 to TRBJ1-5, with D possibly TRBD1 on 6 matching bases. Trimming left V 4 bases short and J 4 bases short, with 17 bases between. The CDR3 has 16 residues. Germline CDR1 LNHDA, CDR2 SQIVND (reference sequence).